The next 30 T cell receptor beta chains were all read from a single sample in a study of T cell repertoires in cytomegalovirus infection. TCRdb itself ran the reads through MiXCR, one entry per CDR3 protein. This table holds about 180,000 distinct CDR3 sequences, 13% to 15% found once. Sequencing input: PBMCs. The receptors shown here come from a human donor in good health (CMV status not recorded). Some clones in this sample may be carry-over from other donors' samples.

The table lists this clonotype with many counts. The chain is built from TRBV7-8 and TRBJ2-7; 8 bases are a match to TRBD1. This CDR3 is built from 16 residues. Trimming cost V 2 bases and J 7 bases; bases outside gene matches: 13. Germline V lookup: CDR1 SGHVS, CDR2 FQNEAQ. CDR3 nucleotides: TGTGCCAGCAGCTTATGGTCAGGGGGCCTGTGGGGGGAGCAGTACTTC. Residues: CASSLWSGGLWGEQYF.

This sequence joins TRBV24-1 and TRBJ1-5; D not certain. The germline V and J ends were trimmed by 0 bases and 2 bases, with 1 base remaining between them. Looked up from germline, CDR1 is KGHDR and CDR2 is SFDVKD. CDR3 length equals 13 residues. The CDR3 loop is CATSDLGNQPQHF. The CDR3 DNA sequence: TGTGCCACCAGTGATTTGGGCAATCAGCCCCAGCATTTT.

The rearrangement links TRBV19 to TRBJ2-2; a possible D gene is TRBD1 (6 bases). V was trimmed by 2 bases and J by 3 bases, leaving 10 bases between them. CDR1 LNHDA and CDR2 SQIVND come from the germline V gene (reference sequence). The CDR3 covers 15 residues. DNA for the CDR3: TGTGCCAGTAGTATATCAGGGGTCGACACCGGGGAGCTGTTTTTT. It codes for CASSISGVDTGELFF.

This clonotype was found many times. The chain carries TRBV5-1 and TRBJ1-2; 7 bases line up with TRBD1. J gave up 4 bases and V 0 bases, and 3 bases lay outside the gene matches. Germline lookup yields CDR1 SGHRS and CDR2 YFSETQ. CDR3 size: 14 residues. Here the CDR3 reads CASSLGDSLYGYTF. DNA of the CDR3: TGCGCCAGCAGCTTGGGGGACAGTCTCTATGGCTACACCTTC. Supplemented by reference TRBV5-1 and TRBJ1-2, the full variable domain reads KAGVTQTPRYLIKTRGQQVTLSCSPISGHRSVSWYQQTPGQGLQFLFEYFSETQRNKGNFPGRFSGRQFSNSRSEMNVSTLELGDSALYLCASSLGDSLYGYTFGSGTRLTVV.

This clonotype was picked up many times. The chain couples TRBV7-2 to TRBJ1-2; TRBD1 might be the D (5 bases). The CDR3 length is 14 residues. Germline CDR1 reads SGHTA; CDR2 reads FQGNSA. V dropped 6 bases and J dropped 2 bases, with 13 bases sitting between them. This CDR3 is CASRPGTENYGYTF. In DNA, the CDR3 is TGTGCCAGCAGACCCGGGACGGAGAACTATGGCTACACCTTC.

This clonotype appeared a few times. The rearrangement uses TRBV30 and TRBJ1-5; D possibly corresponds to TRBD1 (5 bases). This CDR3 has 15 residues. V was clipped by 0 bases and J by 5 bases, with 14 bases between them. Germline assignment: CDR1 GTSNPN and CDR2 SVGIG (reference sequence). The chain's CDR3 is CAWSVARVFDQPQHF. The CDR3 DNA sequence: TGTGCCTGGAGTGTAGCCAGGGTCTTCGATCAGCCCCAGCATTTT.

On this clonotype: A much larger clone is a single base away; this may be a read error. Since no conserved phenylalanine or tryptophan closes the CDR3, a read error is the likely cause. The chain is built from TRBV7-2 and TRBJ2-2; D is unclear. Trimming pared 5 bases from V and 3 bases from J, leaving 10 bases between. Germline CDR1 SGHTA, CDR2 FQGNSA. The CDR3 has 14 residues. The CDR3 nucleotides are TGTGCCAGCAGCCGTGCCTATTACACCGGGGAGCTGTTTCTT. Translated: CASSRAYYTGELFL.

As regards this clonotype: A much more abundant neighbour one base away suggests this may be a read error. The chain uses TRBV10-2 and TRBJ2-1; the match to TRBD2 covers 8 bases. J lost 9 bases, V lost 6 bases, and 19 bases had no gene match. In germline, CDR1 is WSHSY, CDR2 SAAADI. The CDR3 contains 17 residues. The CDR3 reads CASRRRLARGGGPEQFF. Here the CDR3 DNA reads TGCGCCAGCAGACGGCGACTAGCGCGGGGAGGGGGGCCTGAGCAGTTCTTC.

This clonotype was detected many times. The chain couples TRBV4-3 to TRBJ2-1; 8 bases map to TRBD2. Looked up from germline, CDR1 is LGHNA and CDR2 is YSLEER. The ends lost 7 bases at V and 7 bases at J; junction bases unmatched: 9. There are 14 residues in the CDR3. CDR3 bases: TGCGCCAGCACACCCGGGACTAGTGATAATGAGCAGTTCTTC. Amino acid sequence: CASTPGTSDNEQFF.

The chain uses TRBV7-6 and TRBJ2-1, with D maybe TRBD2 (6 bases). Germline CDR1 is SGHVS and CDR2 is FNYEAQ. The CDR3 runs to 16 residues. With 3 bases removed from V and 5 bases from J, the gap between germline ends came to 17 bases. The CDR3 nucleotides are TGTGCCAGCAGCTTGCGTAGTCTAGCGAGGAACAATGAGCAGTTCTTC. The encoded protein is CASSLRSLARNNEQFF.

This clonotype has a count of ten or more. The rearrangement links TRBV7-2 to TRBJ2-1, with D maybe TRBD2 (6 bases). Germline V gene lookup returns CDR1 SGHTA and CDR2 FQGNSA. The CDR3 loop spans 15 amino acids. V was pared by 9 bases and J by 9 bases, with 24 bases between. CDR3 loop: CASTTGTSQVGEQFF. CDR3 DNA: TGTGCCAGTACCACCGGGACTTCTCAAGTCGGTGAGCAGTTCTTC.

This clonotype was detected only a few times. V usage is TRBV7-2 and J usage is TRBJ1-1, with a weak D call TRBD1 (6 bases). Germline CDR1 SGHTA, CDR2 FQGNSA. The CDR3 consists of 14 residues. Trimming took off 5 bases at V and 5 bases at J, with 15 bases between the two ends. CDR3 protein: CASSIHRVGTEAFF. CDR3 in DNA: TGTGCCAGCAGCATCCACAGGGTTGGAACTGAAGCTTTCTTT.

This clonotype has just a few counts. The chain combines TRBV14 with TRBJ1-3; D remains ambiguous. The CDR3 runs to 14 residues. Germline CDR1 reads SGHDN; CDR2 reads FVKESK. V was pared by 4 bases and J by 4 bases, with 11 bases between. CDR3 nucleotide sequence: TGTGCCAGCAGCCGCGGTCCCCGAGGAAACACCATATATTTT. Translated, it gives CASSRGPRGNTIYF. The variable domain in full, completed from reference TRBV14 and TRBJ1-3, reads EAGVTQFPSHSVIEKGQTVTLRCDPISGHDNLYWYRRVMGKEIKFLLHFVKESKQDESGMPNNRFLAERTGGTYSTLKVQPAELEDSGVYFCASSRGPRGNTIYFGEGSWLTVV.

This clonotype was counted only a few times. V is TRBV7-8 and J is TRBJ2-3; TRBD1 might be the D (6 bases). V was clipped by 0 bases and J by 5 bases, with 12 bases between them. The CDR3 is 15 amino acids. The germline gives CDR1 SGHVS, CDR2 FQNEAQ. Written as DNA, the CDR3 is TGTGCCAGCAGCTTAGCTAGGGGGTTGCAAGATACGCAGTATTTT. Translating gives CASSLARGLQDTQYF.

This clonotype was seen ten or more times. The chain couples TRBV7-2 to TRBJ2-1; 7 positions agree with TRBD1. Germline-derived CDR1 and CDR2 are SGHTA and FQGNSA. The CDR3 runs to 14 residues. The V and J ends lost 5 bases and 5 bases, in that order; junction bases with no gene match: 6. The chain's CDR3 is CASSRTGRDNEQFF. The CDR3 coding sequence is TGTGCCAGCAGCCGGACAGGACGGGACAATGAGCAGTTCTTC. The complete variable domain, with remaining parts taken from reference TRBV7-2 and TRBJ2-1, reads GAGVSQSPSNKVTEKGKDVELRCDPISGHTALYWYRQSLGQGLEFLIYFQGNSAPDKSGLPSDRFSAERTGGSVSTLTIQRTQQEDSAVYLCASSRTGRDNEQFFGPGTRLTVL.

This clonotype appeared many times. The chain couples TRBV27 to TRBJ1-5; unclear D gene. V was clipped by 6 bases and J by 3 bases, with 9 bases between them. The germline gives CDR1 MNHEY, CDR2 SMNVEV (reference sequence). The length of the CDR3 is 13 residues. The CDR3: CASSHRVNQPQHF. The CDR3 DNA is TGTGCCAGCAGCCACAGAGTCAATCAGCCCCAGCATTTT.

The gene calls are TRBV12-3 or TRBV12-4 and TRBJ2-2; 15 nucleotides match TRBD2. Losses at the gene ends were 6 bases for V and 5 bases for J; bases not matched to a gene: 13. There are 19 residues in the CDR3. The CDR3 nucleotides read TGTGCCAGCAGCTTATCCGGGACTAGCGGGAGGAGTCGGACCGGGGAGCTGTTTTTT. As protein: CASSLSGTSGRSRTGELFF.

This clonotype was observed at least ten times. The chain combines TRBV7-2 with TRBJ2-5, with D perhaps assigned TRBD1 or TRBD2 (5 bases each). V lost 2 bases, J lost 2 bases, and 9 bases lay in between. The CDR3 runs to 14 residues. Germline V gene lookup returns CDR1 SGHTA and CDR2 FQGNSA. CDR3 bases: TGTGCCAGCAGCTTATGGGGGATACAAGAGACCCAGTACTTC. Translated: CASSLWGIQETQYF.

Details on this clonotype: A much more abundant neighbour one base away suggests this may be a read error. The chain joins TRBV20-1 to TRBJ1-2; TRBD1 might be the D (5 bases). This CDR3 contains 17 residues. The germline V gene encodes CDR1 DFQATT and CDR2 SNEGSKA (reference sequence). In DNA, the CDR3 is TGCAGTGCTAGGCCTCCCGGGACGGCACGAACTAACTATGGCAACACCTTC. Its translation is CSARPPGTARTNYGNTF.

CDR3 nucleotides: TGTGCCAGCTACTTTTCGCGGGGCTACAATGAGCAGTTCTTC. It yields the protein CASYFSRGYNEQFF. V and J are TRBV11-2 and TRBJ2-1, with D maybe TRBD2 (6 bases). V was clipped by 8 bases and J by 3 bases, with 14 bases between them. Germline CDR1 is SGHAT and CDR2 is FQNNGV. CDR3 length: 14 residues.

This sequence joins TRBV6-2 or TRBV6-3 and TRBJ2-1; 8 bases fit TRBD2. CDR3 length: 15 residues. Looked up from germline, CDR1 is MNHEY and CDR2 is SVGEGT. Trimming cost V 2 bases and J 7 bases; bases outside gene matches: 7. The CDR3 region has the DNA TGTGCCAGCAGTTACAGTAGCGGGATGTTTAATGAGCAGTTCTTC. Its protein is CASSYSSGMFNEQFF.

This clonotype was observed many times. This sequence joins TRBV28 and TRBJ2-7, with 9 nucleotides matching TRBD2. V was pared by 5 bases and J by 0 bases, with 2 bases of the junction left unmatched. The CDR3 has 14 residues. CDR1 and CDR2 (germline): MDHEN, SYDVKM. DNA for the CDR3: TGTGCCAGCAGTCCTAGCGGGACCTCCTACGAGCAGTACTTC. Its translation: CASSPSGTSYEQYF. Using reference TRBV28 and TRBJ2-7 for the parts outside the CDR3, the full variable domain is DVKVTQSSRYLVKRTGEKVFLECVQDMDHENMFWYRQDPGLGLRLIYFSYDVKMKEKGDIPEGYSVSREKKERFSLILESASTNQTSMYLCASSPSGTSYEQYFGPGTRLTVT.

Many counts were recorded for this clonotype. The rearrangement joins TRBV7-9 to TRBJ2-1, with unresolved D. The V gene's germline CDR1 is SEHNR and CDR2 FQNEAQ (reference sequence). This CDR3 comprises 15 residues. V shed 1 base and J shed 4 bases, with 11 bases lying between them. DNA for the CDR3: TGTGCCAGCAGCTTAGGCCCGACGATGTACAATGAGCAGTTCTTC. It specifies CASSLGPTMYNEQFF.

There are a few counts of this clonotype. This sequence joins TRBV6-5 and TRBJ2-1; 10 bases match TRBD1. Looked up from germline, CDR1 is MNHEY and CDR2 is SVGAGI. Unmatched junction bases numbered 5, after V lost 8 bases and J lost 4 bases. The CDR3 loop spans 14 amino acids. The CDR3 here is CASRGQGQYNEQFF. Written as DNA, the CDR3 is TGTGCCAGCCGGGGACAGGGGCAATACAATGAGCAGTTCTTC.

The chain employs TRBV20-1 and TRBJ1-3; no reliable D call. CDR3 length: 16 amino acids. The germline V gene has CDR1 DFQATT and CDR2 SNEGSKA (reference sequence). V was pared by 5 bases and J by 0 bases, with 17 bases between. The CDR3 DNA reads TGCAGTGCTTTCCCGGGCCCAGATTTCTCTGGAAACACCATATATTTT. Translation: CSAFPGPDFSGNTIYF.

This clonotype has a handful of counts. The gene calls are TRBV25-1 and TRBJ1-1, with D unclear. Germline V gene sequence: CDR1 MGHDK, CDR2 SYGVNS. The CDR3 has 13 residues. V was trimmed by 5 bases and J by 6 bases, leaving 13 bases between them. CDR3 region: CASSTSGLAEAFF. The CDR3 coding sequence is TGTGCCAGCAGTACAAGTGGCTTGGCTGAAGCTTTCTTT.

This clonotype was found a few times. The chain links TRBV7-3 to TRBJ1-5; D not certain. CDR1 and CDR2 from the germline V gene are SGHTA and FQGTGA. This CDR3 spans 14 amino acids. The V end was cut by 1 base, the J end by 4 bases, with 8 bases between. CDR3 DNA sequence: TGTGCCAGCAGCTTAAAACGTAAAAATCAGCCCCAGCATTTT. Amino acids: CASSLKRKNQPQHF.

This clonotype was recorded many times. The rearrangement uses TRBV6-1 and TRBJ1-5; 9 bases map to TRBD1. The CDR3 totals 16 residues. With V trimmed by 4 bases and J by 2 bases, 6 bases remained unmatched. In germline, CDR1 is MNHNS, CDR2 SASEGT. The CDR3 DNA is TGTGCCAGCAGTGCATCTACAGGGGGCGGCAATCAGCCCCAGCATTTT. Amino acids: CASSASTGGGNQPQHF.

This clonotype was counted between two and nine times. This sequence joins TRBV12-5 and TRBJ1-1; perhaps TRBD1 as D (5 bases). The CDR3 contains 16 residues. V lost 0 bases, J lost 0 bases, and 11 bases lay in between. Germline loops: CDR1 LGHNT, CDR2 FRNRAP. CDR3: CASGLVTGRMNTEAFF. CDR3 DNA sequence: TGTGCTAGTGGTTTGGTAACGGGACGTATGAACACTGAAGCTTTCTTT.

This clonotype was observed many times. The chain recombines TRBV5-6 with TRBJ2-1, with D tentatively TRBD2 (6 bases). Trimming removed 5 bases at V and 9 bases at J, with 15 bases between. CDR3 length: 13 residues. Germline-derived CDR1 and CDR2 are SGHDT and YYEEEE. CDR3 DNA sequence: TGTGCCAGCAGAATGGGGGGTCTCGGTGAGCAGTTCTTC. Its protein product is CASRMGGLGEQFF. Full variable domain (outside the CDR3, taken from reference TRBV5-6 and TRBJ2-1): DAGVTQSPTHLIKTRGQQVTLRCSPKSGHDTVSWYQQALGQGPQFIFQYYEEEERQRGNFPDRFSGHQFPNYSSELNVNALLLGDSALYLCASRMGGLGEQFFGPGTRLTVL.